The sequence of this T cell receptor beta chain was determined in a study of CD8+ T cells in alopecia areata. As for the study in general: Using the percentage of affected scalp area, treated patients' severity was scored. Whole-study findings and limits: More clonal than normal scalp was lesional scalp, particularly alopecia totalis/universalis.

Looked up from germline, CDR1 is MNHEY and CDR2 is SMNVEV (reference sequence). The CDR3 covers 12 residues. V lost 8 bases, J lost 5 bases, and 12 bases lay in between. Sequencing relied on a cDNA template that was reverse transcribed from extracted RNA. Some clones are missing from TCRdb's copy, which holds only in-frame ones; the method was immunoSEQ multiplex PCR. Of 150,000 to 200,000 clones in the sample, around three fifths are singletons; the top ten hold roughly 13%. Stated treatment: oral pan-JAK inhibitor, 5-10 mg twice daily. Lesional scalp tissue (obtained by punch biopsy) and peripheral blood were collected from alopecia areata patients. This clone has more than one count but fewer than ten. Its antigen is undetermined.

This clonotype was sampled from a human donor with alopecia areata. The source was CD8+ T cells sorted from blood, collected at week 24, from a patient treated with tofacitinib. The chain is built from TRBV27 and TRBJ2-5; D unresolved. The chain's CDR3 is CASSPLGETQYF. DNA for the CDR3: TGTGCCAGCTCCCCCCTGGGGGAGACCCAGTACTTC.